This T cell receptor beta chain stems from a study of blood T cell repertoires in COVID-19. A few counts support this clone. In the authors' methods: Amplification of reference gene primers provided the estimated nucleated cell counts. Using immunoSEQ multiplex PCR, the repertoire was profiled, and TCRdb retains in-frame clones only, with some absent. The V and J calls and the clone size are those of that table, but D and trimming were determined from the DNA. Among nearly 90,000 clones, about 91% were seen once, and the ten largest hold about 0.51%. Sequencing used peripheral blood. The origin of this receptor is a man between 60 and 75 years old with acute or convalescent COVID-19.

The chain's CDR3 is CASSLGGGEQYGYTF. The DNA of the CDR3 is TGTGCCAGCAGCTTAGGTGGCGGGGAGCAGTATGGCTACACCTTC. The rearrangement joins TRBV7-3 to TRBJ1-2; D is unresolved. Germline V gives CDR1 SGHTA, CDR2 FQGTGA. The CDR3 spans 15 residues. Trimming removed 2 bases from V and 5 bases from J, with 15 bases in between.